Below, 26 T cell receptor beta chains from the same sample are listed, as sequenced in a study of vaccination and CD4 T cells after COVID-19. Oncomine TCR Beta short-read sequencing was applied to DNA from cultured CD4+ T cells. Each CDR3 protein is one row after TCRdb ran MiXCR on the PCR reads. This sample yields approximately 4,100 distinct CDR3 sequences, of which 11% to 15% are seen a single time; roughly 15% belongs to the top ten. These receptors have no known antigen. Treatment of the sample: approximately 9-day PBMC culture with coronavirus spike peptide pools or control peptides (ViraFEST assay). Specimen: CD4+ T cells from blood, cultured in vitro. Every receptor here comes from a human donor who had recovered from COVID-19.

This clonotype qualifies as medium-sized. The rearrangement links TRBV20-1 to TRBJ1-6; D is unclear. The length of the CDR3 is 13 residues. Trimming left V 1 base short and J 5 bases short, with 6 bases between. Germline assignment: CDR1 DFQATT and CDR2 SNEGSKA (reference sequence). For the CDR3, the DNA is TGCAGTGCTAGAGCAGAGAATAATTCACCCCTCCACTTT. Translated, it gives CSARAENNSPLHF.

This clonotype was detected only a few times. CDR3 region: CASSPRDSLNTEAFF. The CDR3 nucleotides read TGTGCCAGCTCACCTAGGGACTCCCTGAACACTGAAGCTTTCTTT. The rearrangement links TRBV18 to TRBJ1-1; TRBD1 might be the D (5 bases). With 3 bases removed from V and 0 bases from J, the gap between germline ends came to 11 bases. CDR1 is KGHSH and CDR2 is LQKENI in the germline V gene. The CDR3 has 15 amino acids.

This clonotype has only a few counts. The chain has TRBV19 and TRBJ2-1; TRBD2 matches at 11 bases. Germline values: CDR1 LNHDA, CDR2 SQIVND (reference sequence). CDR3 length: 17 amino acids. Trimming cost V 6 bases and J 0 bases; bases outside gene matches: 7. This CDR3 is CASRILAGGHSYNEQFF. CDR3 DNA: TGTGCCAGTAGGATCCTAGCGGGGGGCCACTCCTACAATGAGCAGTTCTTC.

In this sample, this clonotype is medium-sized. V gene TRBV2 combines with J gene TRBJ1-5, with a weak D call TRBD1 (6 bases). Germline loops: CDR1 SNHLY, CDR2 FYNNEI. Trimming stripped 1 base from V and 7 bases from J, with 11 bases between. CDR3 length equals 14 residues. The CDR3 region is CASSEVGGWQPQHF. CDR3 DNA: TGTGCCAGCAGTGAAGTAGGGGGATGGCAGCCCCAGCATTTT.

This clonotype was picked up a small number of times. The V and J genes are TRBV12-3 or TRBV12-4 and TRBJ1-2; a weak D match, TRBD1 (5 bases). V lost 3 bases, J lost 4 bases, and 12 bases lay in between. The CDR3 is made up of 14 amino acids. The CDR3 sequence: CASSFGGSVYGYTF. The CDR3 DNA follows: TGTGCCAGCAGTTTCGGGGGGAGTGTCTATGGCTACACCTTC.

The J gene is TRBJ1-2, the V gene TRBV18; D might be TRBD1 (5 bases). The CDR3 loop spans 13 amino acids. Looked up from germline, CDR1 is KGHSH and CDR2 is LQKENI. Trimming took off 4 bases at V and 5 bases at J, with 11 bases between the two ends. The CDR3 loop reads CASSLTGGYGYTF. DNA for the CDR3: TGTGCCAGCTCACTTACAGGAGGATATGGCTACACCTTC.

This chain joins TRBV5-1 and TRBJ1-1; D possibly corresponds to TRBD1 (5 bases). From germline, CDR1 is SGHRS and CDR2 YFSETQ. CDR3 length: 14 residues. The V and J ends lost 4 bases and 4 bases respectively, with 14 bases between them. CDR3 coding DNA: TGCGCCAGCAGCCGGGACTCGTTGGTCACTGAAGCTTTCTTT. Amino acids: CASSRDSLVTEAFF.

Judged by abundance, this clonotype is medium-sized (0.01 to 0.1%). This chain joins TRBV2 and TRBJ2-2; D is undetermined. The germline CDR1 and CDR2 sequences are SNHLY and FYNNEI. This CDR3 region has 13 residues. V was shortened by 6 bases and J by 1 base, with 6 bases between the two germline ends. The CDR3 region is CASRSQNTGELFF. CDR3 DNA sequence: TGTGCCAGCAGATCACAGAACACCGGGGAGCTGTTTTTT.

The V gene is TRBV7-2, the J gene TRBJ2-4; D possibly uses TRBD1 or TRBD2 (6 bases each). CDR3 length equals 14 residues. V gave up 2 bases and J gave up 9 bases, with 14 bases separating them. CDR1 and CDR2 from the germline V gene are SGHTA and FQGNSA. CDR3 sequence (DNA): TGTGCCAGCAGCTTACGGGGGCTTAATATCATTCAGTACTTC. As protein: CASSLRGLNIIQYF.

This clonotype has a handful of counts. CDR3 nucleotides: TGTGCCTGGAGTCCAGGGAGGAGAGCGGGGACTGAAGCTTTCTTT. It codes for CAWSPGRRAGTEAFF. V is TRBV30 and J is TRBJ1-1; D is possibly TRBD1 (5 bases). With 2 bases removed from V and 5 bases from J, the gap between germline ends came to 18 bases. The CDR3 sequence is 15 residues long. In germline, CDR1 is GTSNPN, CDR2 SVGIG (reference sequence).

By sample share, this clonotype is large. This chain connects TRBV20-1 to TRBJ2-2; D is undetermined. The V gene lost 3 bases and the J gene lost 1 base, with 9 bases spanning the gap. Germline V lookup: CDR1 DFQATT, CDR2 SNEGSKA (reference sequence). The CDR3 is 14 amino acids. CDR3 bases: TGCAGTGCTAGTCGTTCAGGGAACACCGGGGAGCTGTTTTTT. It encodes CSASRSGNTGELFF.

This clonotype has just a few counts. This sequence joins TRBV20-1 and TRBJ2-3, with TRBD2 matching over 11 bases. The CDR3 runs 15 residues. Germline V gene data show CDR1 as DFQATT and CDR2 as SNEGSKA (reference sequence). The V gene end was trimmed by 5 bases and the J gene end by 5 bases; junction bases not matched to a gene: 9. The CDR3 here is CSAGRSGGVVDTQYF. The CDR3 DNA is TGCAGTGCTGGTCGTAGCGGGGGGGTGGTAGATACGCAGTATTTT.

This clonotype is judged medium-sized. The V call is TRBV6-2 or TRBV6-3, the J call TRBJ1-2; 9 positions match TRBD1. V lost 4 bases, J lost 8 bases, and 5 bases stayed unmatched. Per germline, CDR1 MNHEY and CDR2 SVGEGT. The CDR3 totals 13 residues. The CDR3 spells CASSLTGGKGYTF. For the CDR3, the DNA is TGTGCCAGCAGTTTAACAGGGGGCAAGGGCTACACCTTC.

This clonotype is medium-sized in the sample. This chain links TRBV6-1 with TRBJ2-1; no clear D. CDR3 length: 11 amino acids. In germline, CDR1 is MNHNS, CDR2 SASEGT. Trimming stripped 6 bases from V and 10 bases from J, with 10 bases between. The CDR3 sequence: CASRKLGEQFF. The DNA of the CDR3 is TGTGCCAGCAGAAAGCTGGGGGAGCAGTTCTTC.

This clonotype was seen a few times. The chain links TRBV2 to TRBJ2-5; 12 bases agree with TRBD2. The junction had 12 bases not matched to a gene; V was cut back by 7 bases and J by 3 bases. The CDR3 runs to 17 residues. Germline CDR1 SNHLY, CDR2 FYNNEI. The CDR3 spells CASKSPSGGEWEETQYF. CDR3 DNA: TGTGCCAGCAAGTCCCCTAGCGGGGGGGAGTGGGAAGAGACCCAGTACTTC.

The rearrangement joins TRBV20-1 to TRBJ1-6, with D perhaps matching TRBD1 (6 bases). Trimming took off 0 bases at V and 8 bases at J, with 14 bases between the two ends. The germline gives CDR1 DFQATT, CDR2 SNEGSKA (reference sequence). This CDR3 contains 15 residues. CDR3 sequence reads: CSARDSGAGDSPLHF. Written as DNA, the CDR3 is TGCAGTGCTAGAGATTCGGGGGCAGGGGATTCACCCCTCCACTTT.

This clonotype is labeled as medium-sized. The CDR3 nucleotides are TGTGCCAGCTTCGCAAGTTGGGGAGAGGGTTATGGCTACACCTTC. This codes for CASFASWGEGYGYTF. The V and J genes are TRBV6-1 and TRBJ1-2; D remains ambiguous. Trimming shortened V by 8 bases and J by 5 bases, and 21 bases separated the two germline ends. The CDR3 runs 15 residues. CDR1 is MNHNS and CDR2 is SASEGT in the germline V gene.

This clonotype is categorized as medium-sized (0.01 to 0.1%). CDR3 nucleotide sequence: TGTGCCAGCAGTCTTTCCACTGAAGCTTTCTTT. As protein: CASSLSTEAFF. V usage is TRBV12-3 or TRBV12-4 and J usage is TRBJ1-1; no clear D gene. This CDR3 is 11 amino acids long. V was shortened by 5 bases and J by 4 bases, with 5 bases between the two germline ends.

This clonotype rates as large. The V gene is TRBV29-1, the J gene TRBJ1-1; TRBD1 is a possible D gene (5 bases). This CDR3 spans 12 amino acids. Trimming cost V 4 bases and J 7 bases, with 13 bases left between them. Germline V lookup: CDR1 SQVTM, CDR2 ANQGSEA. The CDR3 region is CSVGGYGGEAFF. CDR3 in DNA: TGCAGCGTTGGAGGTTATGGGGGTGAAGCTTTCTTT. Full variable domain (remainder filled in from reference TRBV29-1 and TRBJ1-1): SAVISQKPSRDICQRGTSLTIQCQVDSQVTMMFWYRQQPGQSLTLIATANQGSEATYESGFVIDKFPISRPNLTFSTLTVSNMSPEDSSIYLCSVGGYGGEAFFGQGTRLTVV.

As to this clonotype: One end of the junction does not line up with germline, which may come from a read error. The chain is built from TRBV2 and TRBJ2-1; 9 bases match TRBD2. Germline values: CDR1 SNHLY, CDR2 FYNNEI. The CDR3 loop spans 13 amino acids. CDR3 loop: CASSGAGGNGQFF. CDR3 in DNA: TGTGCCAGCAGTGGAGCGGGGGGAAATGGGCAGTTCTTC.

This clonotype was found a few times. V and J are TRBV19 and TRBJ1-1; tentative D call: TRBD1 (5 bases). The CDR3 is 16 residues long. The V end lost 4 bases, the J end lost 7 bases, and 22 bases lay between the germline ends. CDR1 is LNHDA and CDR2 is SQIVND in the germline V gene (reference sequence). CDR3 sequence: CASSTRDLWVSGEAFF. CDR3 bases: TGTGCCAGTAGTACTCGGGACCTCTGGGTGAGTGGTGAAGCTTTCTTT.

The table lists this clonotype with a few counts. The chain has TRBV6-1 and TRBJ2-7; D is uncertain. V lost 6 bases, J lost 2 bases, and 5 bases lay in between. The CDR3 sequence is 11 residues long. The germline V gene encodes CDR1 MNHNS and CDR2 SASEGT. CDR3 in amino acids: CASSRTYEQYF. The CDR3 nucleotides read TGTGCCAGCAGCCGAACCTACGAGCAGTACTTC.

This clonotype was seen a handful of times. This chain uses TRBV5-1 with TRBJ1-6; the D is unclear. The CDR3 spans 15 residues. CDR1 is SGHRS, CDR2 YFSETQ, per germline. Trimming removed 0 bases at V and 8 bases at J, with 12 bases between. This chain's CDR3 is CASSLAFLGDSPLHF. The CDR3 DNA reads TGCGCCAGCAGCTTGGCCTTTTTGGGTGATTCACCCCTCCACTTT.

The J gene is TRBJ2-7, the V gene TRBV19, with no clear D. The CDR3 extends over 14 amino acids. V lost 5 bases and J lost 2, with 13 bases in between. Germline V lookup: CDR1 LNHDA, CDR2 SQIVND (reference sequence). The CDR3 DNA is TGTGCCAGTAGTCGCAAGGGCGCTCCCTACGAGCAGTACTTC. It codes for CASSRKGAPYEQYF.

V is TRBV6-5 and J is TRBJ2-7, with a tentative D call TRBD1 (6 bases). The germline V and J ends were trimmed by 0 bases and 3 bases, with 9 bases remaining between them. The CDR3 contains 14 residues. From germline, CDR1 is MNHEY and CDR2 SVGAGI. CDR3 coding DNA: TGTGCCAGCAGTTACTCGAAGGGGGTCTACGAGCAGTACTTC. This translates into CASSYSKGVYEQYF.

By share, this clonotype counts as medium-sized. The chain uses TRBV6-5 and TRBJ1-6; D is perhaps TRBD1 (5 bases). Per the germline V gene, CDR1 is MNHEY and CDR2 is SVGAGI. V was clipped by 4 bases and J by 5 bases, with 9 bases between them. The CDR3 is 14 amino acids. CDR3 in DNA: TGTGCCAGCAGTTTCGACAGAAATAATTCACCCCTCCACTTT. This gives the protein CASSFDRNNSPLHF.